The 21 T cell receptor beta chains presented below share a single source sample, sequenced in a study of cytomegalovirus exposure and HLA in healthy donors. The PCR had 60 Vbeta and 13 Jbeta primers. Clones were sequenced by immunoSEQ multiplex PCR, and TCRdb holds only the in-frame ones, with some missing. The sample lists more than 50,000 clones; roughly 80% were seen once. The source material was PBMCs. The receptors derive from a woman aged 40 to 49 in good health and CMV-seropositive.

This clone was observed a few times. The chain combines TRBV7-2 with TRBJ1-3, with TRBD1 matching 8 bases. Germline V lookup: CDR1 SGHTA, CDR2 FQGNSA. CDR3 size: 16 residues. V dropped 5 bases and J dropped 3; count of bases not matched to a gene: 9. CDR3 in DNA: TGTGCCAGCAGCCCCTACAGGGGGAATAATGGAAACACCATATATTTT. It encodes CASSPYRGNNGNTIYF.

The rearrangement uses TRBV7-9 and TRBJ2-7; TRBD2 matches 8 bases. This CDR3 is 15 amino acids long. The V segment lost 5 bases and the J segment 6 bases; nucleotides outside the gene matches: 12. Germline values: CDR1 SEHNR, CDR2 FQNEAQ (reference sequence). The CDR3 sequence is CASSPRPTGGPEQYF. CDR3 bases: TGTGCCAGCAGCCCTAGGCCTACGGGGGGGCCCGAGCAGTACTTC.

The chain recombines TRBV30 with TRBJ2-1; the D gene is possibly TRBD2 (6 bases). CDR3 length equals 13 residues. Between the trimmed V and J ends, which lost 1 base and 7 bases, there was a span of 11 bases. Germline CDR1 GTSNPN, CDR2 SVGIG (reference sequence). CDR3 sequence: CAWSEGLLNEQFF. CDR3 coding DNA: TGTGCCTGGAGTGAGGGACTCCTTAATGAGCAGTTCTTC. Full variable domain (remainder filled in from reference TRBV30 and TRBJ2-1): SQTIHQWPATLVQPVGSPLSLECTVEGTSNPNLYWYRQAAGRGLQLLFYSVGIGQISSEVPQNLSASRPQDRQFILSSKKLLLSDSGFYLCAWSEGLLNEQFFGPGTRLTVL.

This clone was counted a few times. This sequence joins TRBV7-2 and TRBJ1-2, with D maybe TRBD1 (5 bases). Looked up from germline, CDR1 is SGHTA and CDR2 is FQGNSA. V lost 1 base and J lost 6, with 9 bases in between. The CDR3 covers 13 residues. The DNA of the CDR3 is TGTGCCAGCAGCTTAGTACGGGGGAATGGCTACACCTTC. This encodes CASSLVRGNGYTF. The full variable domain, rest sourced from reference TRBV7-2 and TRBJ1-2, is GAGVSQSPSNKVTEKGKDVELRCDPISGHTALYWYRQSLGQGLEFLIYFQGNSAPDKSGLPSDRFSAERTGGSVSTLTIQRTQQEDSAVYLCASSLVRGNGYTFGSGTRLTVV.

The rearrangement uses TRBV7-9 and TRBJ2-2; 7 bases fit TRBD1. Trimming at V came to 5 bases and at J to 4 bases, leaving 10 bases not matched to a gene. Germline values: CDR1 SEHNR, CDR2 FQNEAQ (reference sequence). The CDR3 spans 16 residues. CDR3 region: CASSPREGGFTGELFF. CDR3 nucleotides: TGTGCCAGCAGCCCCCGGGAAGGGGGCTTCACCGGGGAGCTGTTTTTT.

This clone appeared a few times. V is TRBV7-2 and J is TRBJ2-1; D might be TRBD2 (5 bases). The CDR3 is 11 residues long. The germline gives CDR1 SGHTA, CDR2 FQGNSA. V was clipped by 1 base and J by 12 bases, with 7 bases between them. This CDR3 is CASSLEGLQFF. The CDR3, as DNA: TGTGCCAGCAGCTTAGAAGGACTGCAGTTCTTC.

This chain joins TRBV10-1 and TRBJ2-7; TRBD1 matches 9 bases. The ends lost 2 bases at V and 2 bases at J; junction bases unmatched: 4. CDR3 length equals 15 residues. CDR1 and CDR2 (germline): WNHNN, SYGVQD (reference sequence). The CDR3 reads CASSEGQGKAYEQYF. In nucleotides, the CDR3 is TGCGCCAGCAGTGAGGGACAGGGGAAAGCCTACGAGCAGTACTTC.

This clone was counted only a few times. The genes are TRBV7-6 and TRBJ2-3; TRBD2 aligns across 10 bases. Germline CDR1 SGHVS, CDR2 FNYEAQ. This CDR3 is built from 17 residues. The ends lost 5 bases at V and 2 bases at J; junction bases unmatched: 10. CDR3 nucleotides: TGTGCCAGCAGCACCCGGACTAGCGGTGTTGTCACAGATACGCAGTATTTT. It translates to CASSTRTSGVVTDTQYF.

V and J are TRBV5-5 and TRBJ2-1; the D is unclear. The V and J ends lost 6 bases and 8 bases respectively, with 24 bases between them. This CDR3 is 16 amino acids long. Germline V gene lookup returns CDR1 SGHKS and CDR2 YYEKEE (reference sequence). The CDR3 nucleotides are TGTGCCAGCAACCCTCAATCCTTGCACCCCCTAGATGAGCAGTTCTTC. Translating it yields CASNPQSLHPLDEQFF.

This clone came up a few times. V gene TRBV19 combines with J gene TRBJ2-4; no clear D. CDR1 is LNHDA, CDR2 SQIVND, per germline (reference sequence). The CDR3 covers 11 residues. CDR3 nucleotides: TGTCCCCCCAGGGCCAAAAACATTCAGTACTTC. This sequence encodes CPPRAKNIQYF.

This chain uses TRBV6-1 with TRBJ1-5; 9 nucleotides agree with TRBD1. CDR1 is MNHNS and CDR2 is SASEGT in the germline V gene. Trimming cost V 4 bases and J 2 bases; bases outside gene matches: 15. This CDR3 is 19 amino acids long. CDR3 protein: CASSVSGQGRVLRNQPQHF. In DNA, the CDR3 is TGTGCCAGCAGTGTTTCGGGACAGGGAAGGGTCCTACGCAATCAGCCCCAGCATTTT.

The chain uses TRBV10-1 and TRBJ2-1, with 16 bases fitting TRBD2. V lost 3 bases and J lost 2; bases outside the gene matches: 1. In germline, CDR1 is WNHNN, CDR2 SYGVQD (reference sequence). The CDR3 is 17 amino acids. The CDR3: CASSDGTSGGAYNEQFF. The CDR3 DNA reads TGCGCCAGCAGTGACGGGACTAGCGGGGGGGCCTACAATGAGCAGTTCTTC.

The V and J genes are TRBV6-6 and TRBJ2-7, with TRBD2 matching 7 bases. Germline V gene lookup returns CDR1 MNHNY and CDR2 SVGAGI (reference sequence). CDR3 length: 15 residues. V shed 4 bases, J shed 0 bases, and the junction held 6 bases outside the gene matches. Written as DNA, the CDR3 is TGTGCCAGCAGTTCGTCCCGGGACTACTCCTACGAGCAGTACTTC. Translated: CASSSSRDYSYEQYF.

The chain uses TRBV11-2 and TRBJ2-7; no firm D call. CDR1 and CDR2 from the germline V gene are SGHAT and FQNNGV. This CDR3 comprises 15 residues. The ends were cut back, 0 bases at V and 4 bases at J, with 13 bases in the middle. The CDR3 nucleotides read TGTGCCAGCAGCTTAGATAGGCAGGTGATTTACGAGCAGTACTTC. Protein: CASSLDRQVIYEQYF.

The chain links TRBV19 to TRBJ2-1; 9 positions agree with TRBD1. The CDR3 contains 17 residues. V shed 5 bases and J 1 base; nucleotides not matched to a gene: 9. The germline V gene encodes CDR1 LNHDA and CDR2 SQIVND (reference sequence). The CDR3 nucleotides are TGTGCCAGTAGTTCCCTCGGGACAGGGATTTCCTACAATGAGCAGTTCTTC. Residues: CASSSLGTGISYNEQFF. The variable domain in full, with the rest retrieved from reference TRBV19 and TRBJ2-1, is DGGITQSPKYLFRKEGQNVTLSCEQNLNHDAMYWYRQDPGQGLRLIYYSQIVNDFQKGDIAEGYSVSREKKESFPLTVTSAQKNPTAFYLCASSSLGTGISYNEQFFGPGTRLTVL.

The gene calls are TRBV12-5 and TRBJ2-1; weak D call: TRBD2 (5 bases). CDR3 length: 12 amino acids. Trimming removed 3 bases from V and 8 bases from J, with 8 bases in between. Germline V gene sequence: CDR1 LGHNT, CDR2 FRNRAP. CDR3 in amino acids: CASGFRGDEQFF. In DNA, the CDR3 is TGTGCTAGTGGTTTCCGGGGTGATGAGCAGTTCTTC. Looking up the rest from reference TRBV12-5 and TRBJ2-1 gives the full variable domain: DARVTQTPRHKVTEMGQEVTMRCQPILGHNTVFWYRQTMMQGLELLAYFRNRAPLDDSGMPKDRFSAEMPDATLATLKIQPSEPRDSAVYFCASGFRGDEQFFGPGTRLTVL.

The chain uses TRBV28 and TRBJ2-7, with 9 bases that match TRBD1. J gave up 6 bases and V 6 bases, and 12 bases lay outside the gene matches. The V gene's germline CDR1 is MDHEN and CDR2 SYDVKM. The CDR3 is 15 amino acids. CDR3 amino acids: CASSTPGQGTAEQYF. The CDR3 DNA reads TGTGCCAGCAGCACGCCGGGACAGGGAACGGCCGAGCAGTACTTC.

The chain is built from TRBV5-5 and TRBJ2-2, with D possibly matching TRBD2 (6 bases). Trimming pared 4 bases from V and 6 bases from J, leaving 10 bases between. Germline assignment: CDR1 SGHKS and CDR2 YYEKEE (reference sequence). CDR3 length equals 13 residues. In nucleotides, the CDR3 is TGTGCCAGCAGCCGAAGGGAGGCCGGGGAGCTGTTTTTT. It is translated as CASSRREAGELFF.

J is TRBJ2-1 and V is TRBV6-1; 7 bases align to TRBD2. From germline, CDR1 is MNHNS and CDR2 SASEGT. Trimming at V came to 2 bases and at J to 1 base, leaving 5 bases not matched to a gene. The CDR3 has 16 amino acids. The CDR3 region is CASSEMGGESYNEQFF. DNA of the CDR3: TGTGCCAGCAGTGAAATGGGGGGGGAGTCCTACAATGAGCAGTTCTTC.

This chain connects TRBV30 to TRBJ2-2; 9 nucleotides align to TRBD1. The germline CDR1 and CDR2 sequences are GTSNPN and SVGIG (reference sequence). Germline trimming cut 3 bases from V and 5 bases from J; bases unmatched to any gene: 7. This CDR3 contains 15 residues. This CDR3 reads CAWSGGTGRTGELFF. Written as DNA, the CDR3 is TGTGCCTGGAGCGGCGGGACAGGGCGTACCGGGGAGCTGTTTTTT.

The chain couples TRBV10-2 to TRBJ1-1, with 9 bases aligning to TRBD1. The V gene's germline CDR1 is WSHSY and CDR2 SAAADI. V was clipped by 8 bases and J by 7 bases; unmatched bases: 8. The CDR3 length is 13 residues. Here the CDR3 reads CASGDRVHVEAFF. CDR3 bases: TGCGCCAGCGGGGACAGGGTCCATGTTGAAGCTTTCTTT.